These 25 T cell receptor gamma chains share one sample of origin, sequenced in a study of gamma-delta chains in newborns, infants, children. TCRdb reanalysed the reads with CATT. The table lists 3,500 to 4,000 gamma-chain clones, about 56% of them singletons, with 15% to 20% in the top ten. Sequenced sample: blood. The receptors derive from a child who was a newborn, infant or young child, either healthy, febrile or measles-vaccinated (not recorded which).

About this clone itself: The junction shows a germline mismatch at one end, possibly a read error. This rearrangement joins TRGV2 to TRGJ1 or TRGJ2. Assignment of the J gene here rests on matching the DNA to germline, because TCRdb gives none. Germline CDR1 and CDR2: EGSNGY and YDSYNSKV. The CDR3 has 14 residues. The CDR3, as DNA: TGTGCCGCCTGGGCCCCCACAAGAGGTTATAAGAAACTCTTT. This codes for CAAWAPTRGYKKLF.

With respect to this clone: In the same sample, other DNA sequences code for this CDR3. This chain uses TRGV4 with TRGJ1 or TRGJ2. TCRdb carries no J gene annotation; the J gene was assigned here by matching the DNA with germline. Germline V CDR1 and CDR2: EGSTGY, YDSYTSSV. The V and J ends lost 1 base and 7 bases, in that order; junction bases with no gene match: 1. The CDR3 is made up of 11 amino acids. The chain's CDR3 is CATWDGYKKLF. For the CDR3, the DNA is TGTGCCACCTGGGATGGATATAAGAAACTCTTT.

With respect to this clone: This may arise from a read error, as a much more abundant clone is one base away. The sample contains more than one DNA sequence encoding this CDR3. V and J are TRGV9 and TRGJ1 or TRGJ2. Since TCRdb gives no J gene, matching the DNA to germline was used here to assign it. The V gene's germline CDR1 is GITISATS and CDR2 ISYDGTV (reference sequence). The CDR3 sequence is 13 residues long. After removal of 0 bases from V and 6 bases from J, the junction contained 5 bases not matched to a gene. The CDR3 coding sequence is TGTGCCTTGTGGGAGGTGCAAGGTTATAAGAAACTCTTT. It yields the protein CALWEVQGYKKLF.

J is TRGJ1 or TRGJ2 and V is TRGV2. TCRdb does not report a J gene; here it was assigned by matching the DNA to germline references. J was trimmed by 5 bases and V by 0 bases; bases with no gene match: 7. This CDR3 is built from 14 residues. In germline, CDR1 is EGSNGY, CDR2 YDSYNSKV. The CDR3 coding sequence is TGTGCCACCTGGGACGGGCTGGATCATTATAAGAAACTCTTT. Protein product: CATWDGLDHYKKLF.

This clone came up a few times. With the J gene uncalled, the V gene is TRGV9. This CDR3 spans 14 amino acids. The V gene's germline CDR1 is GITISATS and CDR2 ISYDGTV (reference sequence). The CDR3 DNA is TGTGCCTTGTGGGAGGTCCCCCCCCTATTGTTTGGCCTCTTT. This sequence encodes CALWEVPPLLFGLF.

V usage is TRGV8 and J usage is TRGJ1 or TRGJ2. Matching the DNA to germline supplied the J gene, which TCRdb does not give. The germline V gene has CDR1 VENAVY and CDR2 YDSYNSRV. Trimming cost V 0 bases and J 3 bases; bases outside gene matches: 2. This CDR3 spans 13 amino acids. The CDR3 sequence: CATWDRLYYKKLF. CDR3 in DNA: TGTGCCACCTGGGATAGGCTTTATTATAAGAAACTCTTT.

A note on this clone: With a much larger clone just one base away, this may be a read error. V is TRGV2 and J is TRGJP2. The J gene, not given by TCRdb, was assigned here from a germline match of the nucleotide sequence. CDR1 and CDR2 (germline): EGSNGY, YDSYNSKV. With V trimmed by 5 bases and J by 1 base, 1 base remained unmatched. There are 13 residues in the CDR3. The CDR3, as DNA: TGTGCCACCTGGGCTAGTAGTGATTGGATCAAGACGTTT. Its translation: CATWASSDWIKTF.

About this clone itself: Other DNA sequences of this sample code for an identical CDR3. V and J are TRGV2 and TRGJP2. TCRdb supplies no J gene; here it was assigned by aligning the nucleotide sequence to germline. The V gene end was trimmed by 0 bases and the J gene end by 3 bases; junction bases not matched to a gene: 4. The CDR3 is made up of 15 amino acids. The germline V gene has CDR1 EGSNGY and CDR2 YDSYNSKV. The CDR3 here is CATWDGRGSDWIKTF. The CDR3 nucleotides are TGTGCCACCTGGGACGGGCGCGGTAGTGATTGGATCAAGACGTTT.

This clone was observed a few times. The chain combines TRGV4 with TRGJP2. Matching the DNA to germline supplied the J gene, which TCRdb does not give. The trim removed 2 bases at V and 8 bases at J, leaving 8 bases unmatched. This CDR3 has 14 residues. Germline loops: CDR1 EGSTGY, CDR2 YDSYTSSV. This CDR3 is CATWDAWGDWIKTF. The CDR3 DNA is TGTGCCACCTGGGATGCGTGGGGGGATTGGATCAAGACGTTT.

Turning to this clone: Other DNA sequences of this sample code for an identical CDR3. This chain joins TRGV2 and TRGJP2. The J gene was not available in TCRdb and was assigned here by matching the DNA to germline segments. The ends lost 1 base at V and 5 bases at J; junction bases unmatched: 7. The CDR3 covers 15 residues. CDR1 is EGSNGY and CDR2 is YDSYNSKV in the germline V gene. CDR3 DNA: TGTGCCACCTGGGACGGCCGAGGGAGTGATTGGATCAAGACGTTT. Protein product: CATWDGRGSDWIKTF.

The rearrangement joins TRGV3 to TRGJP2. TCRdb is silent on the J gene; assignment here came from matching the DNA to germline. The CDR3 is 12 residues long. With 2 bases clipped from V and 7 bases from J, the junction kept 1 base outside the gene matches. Germline CDR1 is VTNTFY and CDR2 is YDVSTARD (reference sequence). The CDR3 DNA reads as TGTGCCACCTGGGACATTGATTGGATCAAGACGTTT. Translated: CATWDIDWIKTF.

As concerns this clone: Different DNA sequences within this sample yield the same CDR3. The chain has TRGV9 and TRGJ1 or TRGJ2. TCRdb lists no J gene, so it was determined here by aligning the DNA to germline. V trimming: 0 bases; J trimming: 6 bases; junction bases outside the gene matches: 2. The CDR3 spans 12 residues. Germline V gene sequence: CDR1 GITISATS, CDR2 ISYDGTV (reference sequence). CDR3 sequence reads: CALWEVRYKKLF. The CDR3 DNA sequence: TGTGCCTTGTGGGAGGTGCGTTATAAGAAACTCTTT.

The V call is TRGV9, the J call TRGJP. The J gene was not available in TCRdb and was assigned here by matching the DNA to germline segments. This CDR3 is built from 17 residues. The V and J ends lost 0 bases and 12 bases, in that order; junction bases with no gene match: 11. Germline assignment: CDR1 GITISATS and CDR2 ISYDGTV (reference sequence). DNA for the CDR3: TGTGCCTTGTGGGAGGTGCAGAGGGTGAAGGGCAAAAAAATCAAGGTATTT. Translation: CALWEVQRVKGKKIKVF.

J is TRGJ1 or TRGJ2 and V is TRGV2. Matching the DNA to germline supplied the J gene, which TCRdb does not give. Trimming at V came to 0 bases and at J to 7 bases, leaving 9 bases not matched to a gene. The length of the CDR3 is 14 residues. Germline CDR1 reads EGSNGY; CDR2 reads YDSYNSKV. The CDR3 loop is CATWDGPFQYKKLF. CDR3 DNA sequence: TGTGCCACCTGGGACGGGCCGTTTCAGTATAAGAAACTCTTT.

This clone was recorded a few times. The chain carries TRGV9 and TRGJP. TCRdb offers no J gene call, so here the DNA was matched to germline to obtain one. CDR1 is GITISATS and CDR2 is ISYDGTV in the germline V gene (reference sequence). Trimming removed 1 base from V and 11 bases from J; junction bases left unmatched: 5. The CDR3 sequence is 15 residues long. CDR3 DNA: TGTGCCTTGTGGGAGGTCCAGGTGGGCAAAAAAATCAAGGTATTT. Translation: CALWEVQVGKKIKVF.

For the CDR3, the DNA is TGTGCCACCTGGGACGGGCTCAGGATGGGTAGTGATTGGATCAAGACGTTT. Its translation is CATWDGLRMGSDWIKTF. The chain joins TRGV3 to TRGJP2. The J gene comes from matching the DNA to germline here; TCRdb lacks it. The junction had 13 bases not matched to a gene; V was cut back by 3 bases and J by 3 bases. In germline, CDR1 is VTNTFY, CDR2 YDVSTARD (reference sequence). The CDR3 totals 17 residues.

Remarks on this clone: In the same sample, other DNA sequences code for this CDR3. The chain has TRGV9 and TRGJ1 or TRGJ2. The J gene, not given by TCRdb, was assigned here from a germline match of the nucleotide sequence. The germline gives CDR1 GITISATS, CDR2 ISYDGTV (reference sequence). The CDR3 is 11 residues long. V lost 5 bases, J lost 3 bases, and 1 base stayed unmatched. The chain's CDR3 is CALWGYYKKLF. The CDR3 nucleotides are TGTGCCTTGTGGGGTTATTATAAGAAACTCTTT.

The genes are TRGV8 and TRGJ1 or TRGJ2. No J gene is reported in TCRdb; it was inferred here by comparing the DNA with germline. V dropped 4 bases and J dropped 7; count of bases not matched to a gene: 7. CDR1 and CDR2 from the germline V gene are VENAVY and YDSYNSRV. The CDR3 runs to 12 residues. The chain's CDR3 is CATWDGEYKKLF. The CDR3 DNA follows: TGTGCCACCTGGGACGGGGAGTATAAGAAACTCTTT.

This clone is labeled large (0.1 to 1%). The chain has TRGV9 and TRGJP. CDR1 GITISATS and CDR2 ISYDGTV come from the germline V gene (reference sequence). The CDR3 is 16 residues long. The V and J ends lost 0 bases and 8 bases, in that order; junction bases with no gene match: 4. CDR3 sequence: CALWEVRKLGKKIKVF. The CDR3 nucleotides read TGTGCCTTGTGGGAGGTGCGAAAGTTGGGCAAAAAAATCAAGGTATTT.

The chain joins TRGV4 to TRGJP1. Here the J gene was assigned by germline matching of the DNA, as TCRdb has none. The ends lost 5 bases at V and 4 bases at J; junction bases unmatched: 4. This CDR3 is 13 amino acids long. Germline-derived CDR1 and CDR2 are EGSTGY and YDSYTSSV. DNA of the CDR3: TGTGCCACCTGGGGGGTCACTGGTTGGTTCAAGATATTT. It encodes CATWGVTGWFKIF.

On this clone: At one end, the junction sequence differs from germline, possibly due to a read error. Other nucleotide sequences from this sample produce the same CDR3. V and J are TRGV9 and TRGJP. TCRdb lists no J gene, so it was determined here by aligning the DNA to germline. The CDR3 spans 15 residues. Per the germline V gene, CDR1 is GITISATS and CDR2 is ISYDGTV (reference sequence). The CDR3 region is CALWERELGKKIKVF. CDR3 coding DNA: TGCGCCTTGTGGGAGAGAGAGTTGGGCAAAAAAATCAAGGTATTT.

There are a few counts of this clone. The same CDR3 is also encoded by other DNA sequences in this sample. V usage is TRGV9 and J usage is TRGJP. Matching the DNA to germline supplied the J gene, which TCRdb does not give. The CDR3 has 17 residues. From germline, CDR1 is GITISATS and CDR2 ISYDGTV (reference sequence). V dropped 0 bases and J dropped 7; count of bases not matched to a gene: 6. The DNA of the CDR3 is TGTGCCTTGTGGGAGGTGCGAGATGAGTTGGGCAAAAAAATCAAGGTATTT. Translating gives CALWEVRDELGKKIKVF.

Written as DNA, the CDR3 is TGTGCCACCTGGGACGGGCGATGTTGTAGTAGTGATTGGATCAAGACGTTT. Its protein is CATWDGRCCSSDWIKTF. The chain uses TRGV2 and TRGJP2. The trim removed 0 bases at V and 1 base at J, leaving 8 bases unmatched. This CDR3 has 17 residues. Germline V gene lookup returns CDR1 EGSNGY and CDR2 YDSYNSKV.

This clone was seen more than once but under ten times. The J gene is TRGJ1 or TRGJ2, the V gene TRGV3. The J gene, left out of TCRdb, was set here by checking the DNA against germline. V shed 1 base, J shed 3 bases, and the junction held 12 bases outside the gene matches. This CDR3 is 16 amino acids long. In germline, CDR1 is VTNTFY, CDR2 YDVSTARD (reference sequence). CDR3 sequence: CATWDSLSNLYYKKLF. CDR3 coding DNA: TGTGCCACCTGGGACAGCCTTTCGAATCTTTATTATAAGAAACTCTTT.

By share of the sample, this clone is large. The chain joins TRGV9 to TRGJP. TCRdb gives no J gene; it was assigned here by matching the DNA to germline. This CDR3 is 16 amino acids long. Per germline, CDR1 GITISATS and CDR2 ISYDGTV (reference sequence). V trimming: 3 bases; J trimming: 4 bases; junction bases outside the gene matches: 3. In nucleotides, the CDR3 is TGTGCCTTGTGGGAGTTCCAAGAGTTGGGCAAAAAAATCAAGGTATTT. Encoded protein: CALWEFQELGKKIKVF.